This is a list of T cell receptor beta chains from one sample in a study of Graves' ophthalmopathy and Graves' hyperthyroidism. TCRdb redid the calling of the multiplex PCR reads with MiXCR, one entry per CDR3 protein. The sample includes about 210,000 distinct CDR3 sequences, 25% to 30% of them seen just once. The sequenced material came from peripheral blood. The source is a man aged 45 to 65 with Graves' ophthalmopathy. CDR3s include the opening cysteine and the closing phenylalanine or tryptophan. A D gene is named only where the DNA matches it firmly. The size of a clone is reported for some rows only, either as once, few or many, or as a class for expanded clones.

J gene	V gene	clone size	D gene	CDR3 protein	CDR3 DNA
TRBJ2-5	TRBV7-8	once	-	CASSLVGFVSKETQYF	TGTGCCAGCAGCTTAGTGGGGTTCGTCTCCAAAGAGACCCAGTACTTC
TRBJ1-2	TRBV29-1	many	-	CSVEELGSRIGYTF	TGCAGCGTTGAAGAGTTAGGCAGTCGAATTGGCTACACCTTC
TRBJ2-7	TRBV20-1	many	TRBD1	CSALNRDRYYEQYF	TGCAGTGCTCTAAATCGGGACAGGTATTACGAGCAGTACTTC
TRBJ2-7	TRBV29-1	many	TRBD2	CSVEVGGGSEQYF	TGCAGCGTTGAAGTTGGCGGGGGATCCGAGCAGTACTTC
TRBJ2-7	TRBV4-1	many	-	CASSQPVLGRLEQYF	TGCGCCAGCAGCCAACCGGTCCTAGGGCGTTTGGAGCAGTACTTC
TRBJ2-7	TRBV12-3/TRBV12-4	-	-	CASSFKGQGFYEQYF	TGTGCCAGCAGTTTTAAGGGTCAGGGGTTCTACGAGCAGTACTTC
TRBJ2-2	TRBV11-2	-	TRBD2	CASSPSRIAGNTGELFF	TGTGCCAGCAGCCCCTCTCGGATAGCGGGGAACACCGGGGAGCTGTTTTTT
TRBJ1-2	TRBV6-4	-	TRBD1	CASSDSAGGAYYGYTF	TGTGCCAGCAGTGACTCTGCAGGGGGCGCGTACTATGGCTACACCTTC
TRBJ2-7	TRBV7-9	many	-	CASSPISREQYF	TGTGCCAGCAGCCCAATAAGTCGGGAGCAGTACTTC
TRBJ1-2	TRBV28	-	-	CASSFRRDYGYTF	TGTGCCAGCAGTTTCCGCAGGGACTATGGCTACACCTTC
TRBJ1-1	TRBV10-3	-	TRBD1	CAIRGQGRKTEAFF	TGTGCCATCAGAGGACAGGGGCGAAAAACTGAAGCTTTCTTT
TRBJ1-5	TRBV3-1	many	-	CANLARAAYSNQPQHF	TGTGCCAACTTAGCGCGGGCAGCCTATAGCAATCAGCCCCAGCATTTT
TRBJ2-5	TRBV6-5	many	-	CASNTGLPGETQYF	TGTGCCAGCAATACGGGACTCCCAGGGGAGACCCAGTACTTC
TRBJ2-2	TRBV2	-	TRBD2	CASVLSGGRNPGELFF	TGTGCCAGCGTCCTTTCGGGGGGTCGGAACCCCGGGGAGCTGTTTTTT
TRBJ2-5	TRBV7-2	many	-	CASSQQVRETQYF	TGTGCCAGCAGCCAACAGGTCCGGGAGACCCAGTACTTC
TRBJ2-7	TRBV27	many	TRBD1	CASSISGLTGVREQYF	TGTGCCAGCAGTATCTCCGGGTTGACAGGGGTGAGAGAGCAGTACTTC
TRBJ2-2	TRBV29-1	-	-	CSAGGSTGELFF	TGCAGCGCTGGTGGATCCACCGGGGAGCTGTTTTTT
TRBJ2-7	TRBV24-1	-	-	CATSDPGRAAEQYF	TGTGCCACCAGTGATCCTGGACGGGCCGCCGAGCAGTACTTC
TRBJ2-7	TRBV11-2	-	TRBD2	CASSLLAVDSYEQYF	TGTGCCAGCAGCTTACTAGCGGTTGACTCCTACGAGCAGTACTTC
TRBJ2-4	TRBV7-9	many	-	CASSSPFTKNIQYF	TGTGCCAGCAGCTCTCCGTTCACAAAAAACATTCAGTACTTC
TRBJ1-5	TRBV4-3	many	-	CASSQDPGFDQPQHF	TGCGCCAGCAGCCAAGATCCGGGATTTGATCAGCCCCAGCATTTT
TRBJ2-2	TRBV11-2	-	-	CASSLGSGPLSGELFF	TGTGCCAGCAGCTTAGGTTCAGGGCCTCTATCCGGGGAGCTGTTTTTT
TRBJ2-5	TRBV19	many	-	CASTRDSQAETQYF	TGTGCCAGTACACGGGACTCACAAGCGGAGACCCAGTACTTC
TRBJ2-5	TRBV12-3/TRBV12-4	-	-	CASSPSGSETQYF	TGTGCCAGCAGCCCCTCAGGTTCGGAGACCCAGTACTTC
TRBJ1-5	TRBV6-2/TRBV6-3	many	-	CASRPATHMGGNQPQHF	TGTGCCAGCCGTCCTGCGACTCACATGGGAGGCAATCAGCCCCAGCATTTT
TRBJ1-1	TRBV6-5	many	TRBD1	CASSYGTGATEAFF	TGTGCCAGCAGTTACGGGACAGGGGCCACTGAAGCTTTCTTT
TRBJ1-2	TRBV29-1	medium-sized	-	CSVEDNNYGYTF	TGCAGCGTTGAAGACAACAATTATGGCTACACCTTC
TRBJ2-7	TRBV12-3/TRBV12-4	many	-	CASSQGGTAYEQYF	TGTGCCAGCAGCCAAGGCGGGACGGCCTACGAGCAGTACTTC
TRBJ2-5	TRBV28	many	-	CASRVQETQYF	TGTGCCAGCAGAGTTCAAGAGACCCAGTACTTC
TRBJ2-5	TRBV29-1	many	-	CSALDQGKETQYF	TGCAGCGCCCTCGATCAGGGGAAGGAGACCCAGTACTTC
TRBJ1-6	TRBV7-8	-	TRBD1	CASSPDRALHF	TGTGCCAGCAGCCCAGACAGGGCTCTCCACTTT
TRBJ2-7	TRBV10-3	-	TRBD2	CAIRREAHYEQYF	TGTGCCATCAGGCGGGAGGCCCACTACGAGCAGTACTTC
TRBJ2-5	TRBV27	once	-	CASSSFRPGDETQYF	TGTGCCAGCAGTTCCTTCCGACCGGGCGACGAGACCCAGTACTTC
TRBJ1-2	TRBV6-2/TRBV6-3	-	TRBD1	CASSPTGSFHGYTF	TGTGCCAGCAGTCCGACAGGGTCTTTTCATGGCTACACCTTC
TRBJ1-2	TRBV12-3/TRBV12-4	many	TRBD1	CASSLGDREYGYTF	TGTGCCAGCAGTTTAGGGGACAGGGAGTATGGCTACACCTTC
TRBJ2-7	TRBV10-3	once	-	CAISEGLSYEQYF	TGTGCCATCAGTGAGGGTCTGTCCTACGAGCAGTACTTC
TRBJ1-2	TRBV7-9	many	-	CASLPMNRRYGYTF	TGTGCCAGCCTACCGATGAATCGGAGGTATGGCTACACCTTC
TRBJ2-7	TRBV15	-	-	CATEGTSSHEQYF	TGTGCCACCGAGGGGACCAGCAGCCACGAGCAGTACTTC
TRBJ1-1	TRBV11-1	-	TRBD1	CASSRGQGNTKAFF	TGTGCCAGCAGTAGGGGACAGGGGAACACTAAAGCTTTCTTT
TRBJ2-7	TRBV6-2/TRBV6-3	many	-	CASRPPGLGEQYF	TGTGCCAGCAGACCTCCAGGCCTCGGGGAGCAGTACTTC
TRBJ1-1	TRBV7-9	many	-	CASSPGLRNTEAFF	TGTGCCAGCAGCCCCGGACTGCGGAACACTGAAGCTTTCTTT
TRBJ1-5	TRBV19	-	-	CASSILPGQYSNQPQHF	TGTGCCAGTAGTATCCTCCCTGGACAGTATAGCAATCAGCCCCAGCATTTT
TRBJ2-4	TRBV12-3/TRBV12-4	-	-	CASSSSGDGIQYF	TGTGCCAGCAGTTCCAGCGGCGATGGCATTCAGTACTTC